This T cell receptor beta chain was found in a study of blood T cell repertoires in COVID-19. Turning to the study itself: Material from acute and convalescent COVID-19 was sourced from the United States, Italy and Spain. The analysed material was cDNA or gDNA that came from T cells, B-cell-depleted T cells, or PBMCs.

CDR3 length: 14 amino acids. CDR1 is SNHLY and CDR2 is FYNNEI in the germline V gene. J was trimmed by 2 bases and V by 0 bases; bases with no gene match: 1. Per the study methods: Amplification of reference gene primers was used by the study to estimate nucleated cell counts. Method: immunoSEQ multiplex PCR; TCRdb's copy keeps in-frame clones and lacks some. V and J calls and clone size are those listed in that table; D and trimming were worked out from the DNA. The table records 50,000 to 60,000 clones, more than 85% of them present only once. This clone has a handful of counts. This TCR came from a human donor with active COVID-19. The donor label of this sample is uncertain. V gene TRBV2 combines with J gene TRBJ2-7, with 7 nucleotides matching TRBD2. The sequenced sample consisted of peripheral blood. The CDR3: CASSEAGGAYEQYF. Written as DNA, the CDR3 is TGTGCCAGCAGTGAAGCGGGAGGGGCCTACGAGCAGTACTTC.